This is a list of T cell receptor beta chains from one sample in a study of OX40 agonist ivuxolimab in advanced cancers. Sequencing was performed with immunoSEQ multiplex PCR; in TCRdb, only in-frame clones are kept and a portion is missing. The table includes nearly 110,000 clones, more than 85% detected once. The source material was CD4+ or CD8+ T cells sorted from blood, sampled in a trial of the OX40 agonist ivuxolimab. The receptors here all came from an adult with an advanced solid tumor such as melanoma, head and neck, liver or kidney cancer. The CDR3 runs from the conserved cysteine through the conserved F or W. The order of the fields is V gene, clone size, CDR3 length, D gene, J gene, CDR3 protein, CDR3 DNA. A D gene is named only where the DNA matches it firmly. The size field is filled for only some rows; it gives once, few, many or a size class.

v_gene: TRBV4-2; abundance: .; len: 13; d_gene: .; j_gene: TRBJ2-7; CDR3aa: CASSQDSDLFPSF; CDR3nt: TGTGCCAGCAGCCAAGATTCGGACCTCTTCCCCAGCTTC
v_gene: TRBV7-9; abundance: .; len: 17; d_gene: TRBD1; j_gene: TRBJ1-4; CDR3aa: CASRYTAGDRGNEKLFF; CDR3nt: TGTGCCAGCCGATACACCGCCGGGGACAGAGGGAATGAAAAACTGTTTTTT
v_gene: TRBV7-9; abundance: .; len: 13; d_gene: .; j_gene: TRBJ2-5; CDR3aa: CASSFSTQETQYF; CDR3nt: TGTGCCAGCAGCTTTAGTACCCAAGAGACCCAGTACTTC
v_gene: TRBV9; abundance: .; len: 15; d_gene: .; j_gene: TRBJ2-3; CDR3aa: CASSVRGLLGDTQYF; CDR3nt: TGTGCCAGCAGCGTCCGAGGGCTCTTGGGGGATACGCAGTATTTT
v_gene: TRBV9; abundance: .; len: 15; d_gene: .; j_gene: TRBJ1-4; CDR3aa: CASSRGRSTNEKLFF; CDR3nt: TGTGCCAGCAGCAGGGGACGGTCAACTAATGAAAAACTGTTTTTT
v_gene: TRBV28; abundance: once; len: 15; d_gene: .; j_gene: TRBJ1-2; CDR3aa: CASSDSGAANYGYTF; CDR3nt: TGTGCCAGCAGCGATTCGGGAGCCGCTAACTATGGCTACACCTTC
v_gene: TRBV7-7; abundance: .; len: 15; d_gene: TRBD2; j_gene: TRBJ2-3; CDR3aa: CASSLGLAGSDTQYF; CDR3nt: TGTGCTAGCAGCTTAGGACTAGCGGGCTCTGATACGCAGTATTTT
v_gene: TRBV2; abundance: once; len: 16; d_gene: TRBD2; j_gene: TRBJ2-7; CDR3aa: CASRERLAGVLYEQYF; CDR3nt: TGTGCCAGCAGAGAAAGACTAGCGGGAGTGCTCTACGAGCAGTACTTC
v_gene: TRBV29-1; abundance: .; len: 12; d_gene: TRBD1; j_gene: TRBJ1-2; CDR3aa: CSVEERQGSYTF; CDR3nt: TGCAGCGTTGAAGAAAGACAGGGGAGCTACACCTTC
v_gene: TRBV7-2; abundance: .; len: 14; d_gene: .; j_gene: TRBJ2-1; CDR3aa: CASSLVLASNEQFF; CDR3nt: TGTGCCAGCAGCTTAGTTTTAGCGAGCAATGAGCAGTTCTTC
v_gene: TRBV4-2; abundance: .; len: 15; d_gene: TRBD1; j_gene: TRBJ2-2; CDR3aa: CASGRDRGQVGELFF; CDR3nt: TGTGCCAGCGGCAGGGACAGGGGGCAGGTCGGGGAGCTGTTTTTT
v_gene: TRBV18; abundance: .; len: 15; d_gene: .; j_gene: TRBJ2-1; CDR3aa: CASSPPGSPGDEQFF; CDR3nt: TGTGCCAGCTCACCACCTGGGAGTCCCGGCGATGAGCAGTTCTTC
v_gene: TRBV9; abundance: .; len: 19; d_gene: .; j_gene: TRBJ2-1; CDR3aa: CASSVLSGSDGPGVNEQFF; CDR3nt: TGTGCCAGCAGCGTTTTGAGCGGGTCCGACGGTCCAGGAGTCAATGAGCAGTTCTTC
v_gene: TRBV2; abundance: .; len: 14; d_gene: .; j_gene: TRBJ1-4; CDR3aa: CASVLLGVNEKLFF; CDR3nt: TGTGCCAGCGTTCTCCTGGGGGTGAATGAAAAACTGTTTTTT
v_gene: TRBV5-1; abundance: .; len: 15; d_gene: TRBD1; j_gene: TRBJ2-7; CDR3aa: CASSSTGQGVDEQYF; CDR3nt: TGCGCCAGCAGCTCGACCGGACAGGGTGTTGACGAGCAGTACTTC
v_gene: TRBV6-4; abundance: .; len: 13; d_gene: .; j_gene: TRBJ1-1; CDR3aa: CASRAKGRTEAFF; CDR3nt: TGTGCCAGCAGGGCCAAAGGGCGAACTGAAGCTTTCTTT
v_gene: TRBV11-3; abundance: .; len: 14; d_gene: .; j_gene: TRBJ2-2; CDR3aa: CASREAQGSGELFF; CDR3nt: TGTGCCAGCAGAGAGGCGCAGGGATCGGGGGAGCTGTTTTTT
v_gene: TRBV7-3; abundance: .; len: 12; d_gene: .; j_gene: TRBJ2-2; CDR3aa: CASSATTGELFF; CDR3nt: TGTGCCAGCAGCGCTACCACCGGGGAGCTGTTTTTT
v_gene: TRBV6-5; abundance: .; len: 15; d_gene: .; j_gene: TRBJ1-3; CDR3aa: CASSYSTATGNTIYF; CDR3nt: TGTGCCAGCAGTTACTCGACGGCAACTGGAAACACCATATATTTT
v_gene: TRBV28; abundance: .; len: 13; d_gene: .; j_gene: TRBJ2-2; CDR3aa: CASTGVSTGELFF; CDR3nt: TGTGCCAGCACTGGGGTGTCCACCGGGGAGCTGTTTTTT
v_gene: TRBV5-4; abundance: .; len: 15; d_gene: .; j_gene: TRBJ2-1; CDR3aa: CASSLTGVSYNEQFF; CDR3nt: TGTGCCAGCAGCTTAACGGGAGTATCCTACAATGAGCAGTTCTTC
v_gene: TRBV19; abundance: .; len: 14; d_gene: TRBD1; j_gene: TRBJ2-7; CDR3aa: CASSFGDRVHEQYF; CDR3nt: TGTGCCAGTAGTTTCGGGGACAGGGTCCACGAGCAGTACTTC
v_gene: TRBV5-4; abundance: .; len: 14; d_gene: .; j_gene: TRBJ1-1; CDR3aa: CASSLERPNTEAFF; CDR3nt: TGTGCCAGCAGCTTGGAACGGCCGAACACTGAAGCTTTCTTT
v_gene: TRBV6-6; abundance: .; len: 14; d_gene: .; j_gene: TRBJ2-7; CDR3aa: CASSTGLNPYEQYF; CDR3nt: TGTGCCAGCAGTACGGGACTCAACCCCTACGAGCAGTACTTC
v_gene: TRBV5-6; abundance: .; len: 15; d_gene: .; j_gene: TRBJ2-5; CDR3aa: CASSLTTLSLETQYF; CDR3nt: TGTGCCAGCAGCTTGACTACACTTAGCCTGGAGACCCAGTACTTC
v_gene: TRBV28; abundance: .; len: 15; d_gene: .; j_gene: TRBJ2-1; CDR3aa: CASSLGGQRYNEQFF; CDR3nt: TGTGCCAGCAGTTTGGGTGGACAGAGGTACAATGAGCAGTTCTTC
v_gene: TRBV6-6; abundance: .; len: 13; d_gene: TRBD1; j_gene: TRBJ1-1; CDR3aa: CASSRQGNTEAFF; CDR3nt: TGTGCCAGCAGTCGACAGGGGAACACTGAAGCTTTCTTT
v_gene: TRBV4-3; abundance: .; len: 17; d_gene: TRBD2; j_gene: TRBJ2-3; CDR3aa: CASSQDPLAGVTDTQYF; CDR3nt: TGCGCCAGCAGCCAAGATCCCCTAGCGGGAGTAACAGATACGCAGTATTTT
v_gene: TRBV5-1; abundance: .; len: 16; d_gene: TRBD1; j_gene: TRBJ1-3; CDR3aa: CASSDTTGSSGNTIYF; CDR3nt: TGCGCCAGCAGCGACACGACAGGGAGCTCTGGAAACACCATATATTTT
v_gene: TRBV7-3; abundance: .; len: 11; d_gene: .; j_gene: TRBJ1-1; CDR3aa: CASSQRTEAFF; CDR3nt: TGTGCCAGCAGCCAACGAACTGAAGCTTTCTTT
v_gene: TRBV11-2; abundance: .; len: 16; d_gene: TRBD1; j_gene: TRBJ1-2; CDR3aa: CASRGHRGRRDYGYTF; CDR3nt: TGTGCCAGCAGGGGCCACAGGGGGCGACGGGACTATGGCTACACCTTC
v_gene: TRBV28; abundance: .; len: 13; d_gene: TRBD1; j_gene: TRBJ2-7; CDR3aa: CASQSGQDYEQYF; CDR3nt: TGTGCCAGTCAGTCCGGACAGGACTACGAGCAGTACTTC
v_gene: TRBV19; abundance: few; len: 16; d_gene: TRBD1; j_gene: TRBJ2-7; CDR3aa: CASSTDGQGGSYEQYF; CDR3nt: TGTGCCAGTAGTACCGACGGACAGGGTGGGTCCTACGAGCAGTACTTC
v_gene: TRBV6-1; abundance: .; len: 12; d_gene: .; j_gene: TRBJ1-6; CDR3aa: CASREQRSPLHF; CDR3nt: TGTGCCAGCAGGGAACAGCGTTCACCCCTCCACTTT